The following is a TCR beta chain sequence with its context. What it recognizes is unknown. This sample is drawn from a study of T cell responses to AZD1222 COVID-19 vaccine. The CDR3 sequence is 14 residues long. J lost 8 bases, V lost 2 bases, and 8 bases had no gene match. Germline V gene lookup returns CDR1 GTSNPN and CDR2 SVGIG (reference sequence). Measured with immunoSEQ multiplex PCR; TCRdb has only the in-frame clones, and not every one. The sample has about 85,000 clones, around 85% seen once. General observations from the study: Vaccine-related CD4 TCRs covered spike, predominating at 160-218 and 743-854. Scientists sampled the repertoires only once the peak T cell response had passed. A reported finding is that nearly half of spike-specific TCRs target unmutated variant regions. Females made up more of the donors, who were largely white British, and clonal diversity may have come out too low.

Material: peripheral blood, obtained on day 0 of AZD1222 vaccination. The chain links TRBV30 to TRBJ1-2, with 10 bases lining up with TRBD1. This receptor was obtained from an adult in good health. For the CDR3, the DNA is TGTGCCTGGAGTACCGAAAGGACAGGGGGAGGCTACACCTTC. Amino acids: CAWSTERTGGGYTF.